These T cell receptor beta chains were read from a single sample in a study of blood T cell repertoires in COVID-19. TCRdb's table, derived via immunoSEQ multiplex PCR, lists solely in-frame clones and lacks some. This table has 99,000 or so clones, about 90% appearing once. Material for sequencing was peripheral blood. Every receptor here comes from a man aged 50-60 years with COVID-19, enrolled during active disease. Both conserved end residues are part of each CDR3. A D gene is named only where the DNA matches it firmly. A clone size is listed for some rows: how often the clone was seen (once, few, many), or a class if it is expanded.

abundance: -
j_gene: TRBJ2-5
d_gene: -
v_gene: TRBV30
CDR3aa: CAWTGDGETQYF
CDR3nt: TGTGCCTGGACAGGGGACGGGGAGACCCAGTACTTC

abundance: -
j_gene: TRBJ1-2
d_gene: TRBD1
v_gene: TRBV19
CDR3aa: CASKRQGTYGYTF
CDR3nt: TGTGCCAGTAAAAGACAGGGTACCTATGGCTACACCTTC

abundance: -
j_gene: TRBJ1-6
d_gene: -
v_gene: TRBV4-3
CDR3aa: CASSQTAYNSPLHF
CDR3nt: TGCGCCAGCAGCCAGACAGCCTATAATTCACCCCTCCACTTT

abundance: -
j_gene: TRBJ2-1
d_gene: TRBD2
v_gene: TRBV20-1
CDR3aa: CSASTFGRGSSYNEQFF
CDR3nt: TGCAGTGCTAGTACTTTCGGGCGGGGGAGCTCCTACAATGAGCAGTTCTTC

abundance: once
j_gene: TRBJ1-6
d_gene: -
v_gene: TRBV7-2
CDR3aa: CASSPRPEGRLHF
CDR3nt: TGTGCCAGCAGCCCGCGCCCGGAGGGGCGACTCCACTTT

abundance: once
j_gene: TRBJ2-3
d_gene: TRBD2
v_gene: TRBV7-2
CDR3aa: CASSLVSGGITDTQYF
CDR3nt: TGTGCCAGCAGCTTAGTAAGCGGGGGGATCACAGATACGCAGTATTTT

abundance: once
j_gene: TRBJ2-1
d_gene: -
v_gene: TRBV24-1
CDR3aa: CATSDFSSTADNEQFF
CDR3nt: TGTGCCACCAGTGATTTCTCGTCGACAGCAGACAATGAGCAGTTCTTC

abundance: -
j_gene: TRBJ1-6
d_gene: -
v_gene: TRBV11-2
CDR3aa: CASVRWGGGGSPLHF
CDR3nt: TGTGCCAGTGTCCGTTGGGGCGGGGGAGGTTCACCCCTCCACTTT

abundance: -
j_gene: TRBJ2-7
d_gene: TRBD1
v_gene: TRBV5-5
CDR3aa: CASSLTGTGGYEQYF
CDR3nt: TGTGCCAGCAGCTTGACCGGGACAGGGGGCTACGAGCAGTACTTC

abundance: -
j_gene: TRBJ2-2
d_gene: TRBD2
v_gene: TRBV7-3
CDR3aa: CASSTKRGANTGELFF
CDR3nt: TGTGCCAGCAGCACAAAGCGGGGGGCGAACACCGGGGAGCTGTTTTTT

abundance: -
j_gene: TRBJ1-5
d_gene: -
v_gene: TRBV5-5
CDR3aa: CASSLDSLQPQHF
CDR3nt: TGTGCCAGCAGCTTGGACAGTTTGCAGCCCCAGCATTTT

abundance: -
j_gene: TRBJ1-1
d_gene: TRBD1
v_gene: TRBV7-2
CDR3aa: CASSLDRGSTEAFF
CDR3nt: TGTGCCAGCAGCTTGGACAGGGGAAGCACTGAAGCTTTCTTT

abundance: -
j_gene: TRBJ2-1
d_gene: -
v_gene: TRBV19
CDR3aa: CASSILGAYNEQFF
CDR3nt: TGTGCCAGTAGTATACTGGGGGCATACAATGAGCAGTTCTTC

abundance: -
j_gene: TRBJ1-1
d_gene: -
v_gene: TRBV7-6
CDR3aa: CASSLLPGSNTEAFF
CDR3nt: TGTGCCAGCAGCTTACTGCCAGGTTCGAACACTGAAGCTTTCTTT

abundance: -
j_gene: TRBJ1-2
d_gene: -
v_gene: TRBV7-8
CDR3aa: CASSLEGSGYGYTF
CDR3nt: TGTGCCAGCAGCTTAGAAGGGAGCGGCTATGGCTACACCTTC

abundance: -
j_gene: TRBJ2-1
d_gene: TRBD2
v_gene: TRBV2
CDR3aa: CASSGSSSGASSYNEQFF
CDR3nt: TGTGCCAGCAGTGGGAGTTCTAGCGGGGCCAGCTCCTACAATGAGCAGTTCTTC

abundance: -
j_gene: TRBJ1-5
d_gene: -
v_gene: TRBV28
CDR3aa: CASSLAVGSRSQPQHF
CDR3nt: TGTGCCAGCAGTTTAGCGGTTGGATCGCGCAGTCAGCCCCAGCATTTT

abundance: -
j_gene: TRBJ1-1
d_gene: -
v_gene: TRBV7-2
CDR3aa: CASSPRAGEWTEAFF
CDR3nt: TGTGCCAGCAGCCCCCGCGCGGGGGAGTGGACTGAAGCTTTCTTT

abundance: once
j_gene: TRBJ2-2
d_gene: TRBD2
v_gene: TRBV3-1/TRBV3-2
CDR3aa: CASSPSGDLSSTGELFF
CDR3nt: TGTGCCAGCAGCCCTAGCGGGGATCTTTCTTCGACCGGGGAGCTGTTTTTT

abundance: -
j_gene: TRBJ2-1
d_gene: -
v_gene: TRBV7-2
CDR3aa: CASSLIRGLLGEQFF
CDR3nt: TGTGCCAGCAGCTTAATACGGGGTCTCTTGGGTGAGCAGTTCTTC

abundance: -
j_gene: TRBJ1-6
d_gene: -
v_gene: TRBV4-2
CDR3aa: CASSQAGLNSPLHF
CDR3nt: TGTGCCAGCAGCCAGGCGGGCCTGAATTCACCCCTCCACTTT

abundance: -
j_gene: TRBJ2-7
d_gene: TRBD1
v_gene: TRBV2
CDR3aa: CASSERRQGAYEQYF
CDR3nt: TGTGCCAGCAGTGAAAGGAGACAGGGGGCCTACGAGCAGTACTTC

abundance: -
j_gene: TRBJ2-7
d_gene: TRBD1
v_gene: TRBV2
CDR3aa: CASMQDRSYYEQYF
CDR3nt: TGTGCCAGCATGCAGGACAGGAGCTACTACGAGCAGTACTTC

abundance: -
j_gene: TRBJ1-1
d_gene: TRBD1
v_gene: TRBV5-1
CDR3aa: CASSSPDRGTEAFF
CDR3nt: TGCGCCAGCAGCTCACCGGACAGGGGCACTGAAGCTTTCTTT

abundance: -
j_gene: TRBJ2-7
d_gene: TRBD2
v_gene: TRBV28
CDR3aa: CASSRAGSLSYEQYF
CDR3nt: TGTGCCAGCAGTCGAGCGGGGTCGCTCTCCTACGAGCAGTACTTC

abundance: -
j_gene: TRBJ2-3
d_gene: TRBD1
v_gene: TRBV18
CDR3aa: CASSPRQGREDTQYF
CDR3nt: TGTGCCAGCTCACCGAGACAGGGTCGGGAAGATACGCAGTATTTT

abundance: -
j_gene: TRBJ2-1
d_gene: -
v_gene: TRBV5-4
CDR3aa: CASSLDYGGEQFF
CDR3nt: TGTGCCAGCAGCTTGGACTATGGAGGTGAGCAGTTCTTC

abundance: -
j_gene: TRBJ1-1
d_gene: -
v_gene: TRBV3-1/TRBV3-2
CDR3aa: CASSFGGGSLNTEAFF
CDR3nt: TGTGCCAGCAGCTTCGGCGGGGGATCCTTGAACACTGAAGCTTTCTTT

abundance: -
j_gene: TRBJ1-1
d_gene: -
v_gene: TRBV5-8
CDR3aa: CASSATGYPEAFF
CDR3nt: TGTGCCAGCAGCGCTACAGGGTACCCTGAAGCTTTCTTT

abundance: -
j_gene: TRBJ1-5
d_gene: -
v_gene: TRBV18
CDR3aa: CASSSRQEHSNQPQHF
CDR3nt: TGTGCCAGCTCATCCAGACAGGAACATAGCAATCAGCCCCAGCATTTT